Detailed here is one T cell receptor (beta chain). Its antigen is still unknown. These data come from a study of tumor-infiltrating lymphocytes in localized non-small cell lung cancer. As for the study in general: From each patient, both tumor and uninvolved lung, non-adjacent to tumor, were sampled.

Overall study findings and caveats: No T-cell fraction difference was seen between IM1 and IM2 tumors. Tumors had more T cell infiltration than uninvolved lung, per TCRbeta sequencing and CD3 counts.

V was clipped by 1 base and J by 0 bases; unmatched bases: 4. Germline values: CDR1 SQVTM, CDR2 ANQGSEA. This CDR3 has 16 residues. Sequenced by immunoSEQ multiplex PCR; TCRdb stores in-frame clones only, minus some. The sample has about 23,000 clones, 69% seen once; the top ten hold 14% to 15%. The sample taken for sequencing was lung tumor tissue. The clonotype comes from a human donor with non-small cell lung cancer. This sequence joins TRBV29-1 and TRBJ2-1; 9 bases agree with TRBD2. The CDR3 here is CSVEGIAGVSYNEQFF. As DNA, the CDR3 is TGCAGCGTTGAAGGGATAGCGGGAGTCTCCTACAATGAGCAGTTCTTC.